This T cell receptor beta chain is from a study of a mutant IDH1 vaccine in newly diagnosed glioma. Study summary: The patients received vaccinations eight times, in weeks 1, 3, 5, 7, 11, 15, 19 and 23.

Sequencing used immunoSEQ multiplex PCR; TCRdb keeps in-frame clones, though not all of them. The sample contains around 28,000 clones, more than 80% of which appear only once. On this clone: Its matching antigen is unknown.

Stated time point: week 5, during vaccination. A 20-mer mutant IDH1 peptide at 300 ug was injected subcutaneously with topical imiquimod. Germline loops: CDR1 GTSNPN, CDR2 SVGIG (reference sequence). V was clipped by 0 bases and J by 3 bases, with 9 bases between them. CDR3 size: 14 residues. The source was PBMCs, collected from a glioma patient whose treatment included an IDH1 peptide vaccine. This chain links TRBV30 with TRBJ1-3, with a weak D call TRBD1 (5 bases). This sequence originates from a man younger than 35 with glioma. CDR3 sequence (DNA): TGTGCCTGGAGTGTCGACAGTGTTGGAAACACCATATATTTT. Its protein is CAWSVDSVGNTIYF.